The clone carrying this T cell receptor beta chain came up a few times. The record originates from a study of T cells in Graves' hyperthyroidism and ophthalmopathy. TCR beta CDR3 regions were amplified from RNA. HTBI primers were used for first-round RT-PCR of the TCR CDR3. TCRdb processed the multiplex PCR reads anew with MiXCR; each CDR3 protein has one entry. The table includes 550,000 to 600,000 distinct CDR3 sequences, more than 13% detected once. Trimming pared 5 bases from V and 6 bases from J, leaving 19 bases between. The CDR3 has 15 residues. Germline V gives CDR1 SEHNR, CDR2 FQNEAQ (reference sequence). The PBMCs were sourced from fresh peripheral blood (about 9.6 ml).

This receptor was taken from a woman aged 18 to 35 with Graves' ophthalmopathy. Sequenced material: blood. V and J are TRBV7-9 and TRBJ1-2; D may be TRBD1 (5 bases). CDR3 residues: CASSPRQITTDGYTF. Written as DNA, the CDR3 is TGTGCCAGCAGCCCCCGACAGATAACGACTGATGGCTACACCTTC.